This T cell receptor (beta chain) was sequenced in a study of T cell responses to AZD1222 COVID-19 vaccine. Produced via immunoSEQ multiplex PCR; TCRdb's table is partial and in-frame only. This sample yields over 150,000 clones, of which about 87% are seen a single time; around 3% belongs to the top ten. Germline assignment: CDR1 MNHEY and CDR2 SVGAGI. V lost 6 bases, J lost 8 bases, and 16 bases lay in between. The length of the CDR3 is 13 residues. The chain is built from TRBV6-5 and TRBJ1-2, with D maybe TRBD1 (6 bases). The source of this sequence is an adult in good health. Sequenced material: peripheral blood, taken on day 0 of AZD1222 vaccination. The chain's CDR3 is CASSISGDFGYTF. CDR3 DNA: TGTGCCAGCAGCATTTCAGGGGATTTCGGCTACACCTTC.